This T cell receptor (beta chain) was captured in a study of blood T cell repertoires in COVID-19. Study summary: COVID-19 samples, acute and convalescent, were from the United States, Italy and Spain.

Per the authors' pipeline: Scientists estimated how many nucleated cells there were by amplifying reference gene primers. Assay used: immunoSEQ multiplex PCR; TCRdb lists only in-frame clones, some missing. That table gives V, J and clone size, and the DNA gave D and trimming. The data hold over 45,000 clones, with roughly 82% observed a single time. Trimming removed 3 bases from V and 13 bases from J, with 13 bases in between. Per germline, CDR1 DFQATT and CDR2 SNEGSKA (reference sequence). The CDR3 runs 11 residues. This clone has a handful of counts. The sequence came from a man aged 35 to 55 with acute or convalescent COVID-19. Specimen: peripheral blood. The V gene is TRBV20-1, the J gene TRBJ2-1; perhaps TRBD1 as D (6 bases). The CDR3 loop is CSASPDSLQFF. The CDR3 coding sequence is TGCAGTGCTAGCCCGGACAGCCTACAGTTCTTC.